These T cell receptor beta chains were read from a single sample in a study of blood T cell repertoires in COVID-19. Libraries were prepared by immunoSEQ multiplex PCR; TCRdb keeps only in-frame clonotypes and omits some of them. The sample lists approximately 300,000 clones, 85% seen once, with under 2% in the top ten. Input material: PBMCs or T cells enriched from blood (not recorded which). The receptors stem from a woman in her thirties who had been exposed to COVID-19. The CDR3 runs from the conserved cysteine through the conserved F or W. The order of the fields is D gene, J gene, V gene, clone size, CDR3 DNA, CDR3 protein. The D gene is left open where the match is weak. Not all rows give a size; the values are once, few, many and, for expanded clones, a class.

>TRBD1|TRBJ2-7|TRBV6-1|NA
TGTGCCAGCAGTGAAGGGGTAGGGGGCGACGAGCAGTACTTC
CASSEGVGGDEQYF
>NA|TRBJ2-3|TRBV28|NA
TGTGCCAGCAGTTTATCGACTTCCGGAACGCAGTATTTT
CASSLSTSGTQYF
>NA|TRBJ2-3|TRBV10-3|NA
TGTGCCATCACTCCTGGGGGGAGCACAGATACGCAGTATTTT
CAITPGGSTDTQYF
>NA|TRBJ1-2|TRBV25-1|many
TGTGCCAGCTCAATACAGGGTCATGGCTACACCTTC
CASSIQGHGYTF
>TRBD1|TRBJ1-1|TRBV7-2|NA
TGTGCCAGCAGCGTCAGGGGGCGCCGGACTGAAGCTTTCTTT
CASSVRGRRTEAFF
>NA|TRBJ2-4|TRBV19|NA
TGTGCCAGTAGTATAGGGGGCCAGGAGCTAGCCAAAAACATTCAGTACTTC
CASSIGGQELAKNIQYF
>NA|TRBJ1-6|TRBV5-8|NA
TGTGCCAGCAGCTTAAACAGCCGGTCACCCCTCCACTTT
CASSLNSRSPLHF
>NA|TRBJ1-5|TRBV7-9|NA
TGTGCCAGCAGCCACGGGGGGCAGGGAGGGCATCAGCCCCAGCATTTT
CASSHGGQGGHQPQHF
>NA|TRBJ1-3|TRBV19|NA
TGTGCCGCGGGGGCAGGGTCTGGAAACACCATATATTTT
CAAGAGSGNTIYF
>NA|TRBJ1-1|TRBV18|NA
TGTGCCAGCTCACCACGAGAGGGCGCGTCTAAAGAAGCTTTCTTT
CASSPREGASKEAFF
>TRBD1|TRBJ1-4|TRBV11-3|NA
TGTGCCAGCAGCTTATCGTTGACAGGGAGAAATGAAAAACTGTTTTTT
CASSLSLTGRNEKLFF
>NA|TRBJ1-5|TRBV18|NA
TGTGCCAGCTCACCACAGCCCCTACGTAAACCCCAGCATTTT
CASSPQPLRKPQHF
>TRBD1|TRBJ1-4|TRBV30|NA
TGTGCCTGGAGTCCAAGATCCCGACAGGGGCGAAAGGAAAAACTGTTTTTT
CAWSPRSRQGRKEKLFF
>TRBD1|TRBJ1-1|TRBV12-3/TRBV12-4|NA
TGTGCCAGCAGCGAAGACAGGGCCCCGGAAGCTTTCTTT
CASSEDRAPEAFF